One sample yielded the 12 T cell receptor beta chains listed below, sequenced in a study of OX40 agonist ivuxolimab in advanced cancers. Sequencing used immunoSEQ multiplex PCR; TCRdb keeps in-frame clones, though not all of them. The sample has under 25,000 clones; roughly nine tenths are singletons. This specimen consisted of CD4+ or CD8+ T cells sorted from blood, obtained in a trial of the OX40 agonist ivuxolimab. Receptors originate from an adult with an advanced solid tumor such as melanoma, head and neck, liver or kidney cancer.

V usage is TRBV5-1 and J usage is TRBJ2-7; D remains unclear. Germline CDR1 is SGHRS and CDR2 is YFSETQ. This CDR3 spans 11 amino acids. Trimming stripped 7 bases from V and 0 bases from J, with 5 bases between. CDR3 nucleotide sequence: TGCGCCAGCGGATCCTCCTACGAGCAGTACTTC. Protein: CASGSSYEQYF.

The chain combines TRBV11-2 with TRBJ2-7; TRBD2 is a possible D gene (5 bases). V lost 0 bases and J 1 base, leaving 13 bases between the germline ends. This CDR3 spans 16 amino acids. CDR1 is SGHAT and CDR2 is FQNNGV in the germline V gene. Written as DNA, the CDR3 is TGTGCCAGCAGCTTAGAGGGTCGGGGTCCTTCCTACGAGCAGTACTTC. Protein product: CASSLEGRGPSYEQYF.

The genes are TRBV27 and TRBJ2-5; D gene uncertain. This CDR3 is built from 13 residues. Germline loops: CDR1 MNHEY, CDR2 SMNVEV (reference sequence). Trimming stripped 6 bases from V and 2 bases from J, with 10 bases between. As DNA, the CDR3 is TGTGCCAGCAGCCGCGTGGTTCAAGAGACCCAGTACTTC. Its protein product is CASSRVVQETQYF.

The chain recombines TRBV19 with TRBJ2-1, with 12 bases aligning to TRBD2. With 3 bases clipped from V and 10 bases from J, the junction kept 4 bases outside the gene matches. The CDR3 covers 14 residues. Germline CDR1 and CDR2: LNHDA and SQIVND (reference sequence). The CDR3 sequence is CASSIGLAGNEQFF. As DNA, the CDR3 is TGTGCCAGTAGTATCGGACTAGCGGGGAACGAGCAGTTCTTC.

The gene calls are TRBV2 and TRBJ1-6; TRBD1 is a possible D gene (5 bases). Germline loops: CDR1 SNHLY, CDR2 FYNNEI. The CDR3 sequence is 16 residues long. Trimming took 0 bases from V and 14 from J, leaving 20 bases between them. In DNA, the CDR3 is TGTGCCAGCAGTGAAGCGTTGTCCAGGGATGTATTCACCCTCCACTTT. Encoded protein: CASSEALSRDVFTLHF. Variable domain in full (rest from reference TRBV2 and TRBJ1-6): EPEVTQTPSHQVTQMGQEVILRCVPISNHLYFYWYRQILGQKVEFLVSFYNNEISEKSEIFDDQFSVERPDGSNFTLKIRSTKLEDSAMYFCASSEALSRDVFTLHFGNGTRLTVT.

This clone appeared once. The rearrangement joins TRBV11-1 to TRBJ1-2; D ambiguous. The germline gives CDR1 SGHAT, CDR2 FQDESV (reference sequence). V was pared by 2 bases and J by 8 bases, with 12 bases between. This CDR3 is 13 amino acids long. CDR3 protein: CASSLNAGIGYTF. The CDR3 coding sequence is TGTGCCAGCAGCTTAAACGCTGGAATAGGCTACACCTTC.

The rearrangement links TRBV2 to TRBJ2-3; D is possibly TRBD1 or TRBD2 (5 bases each). CDR3 length equals 14 residues. Between the trimmed V and J ends, which lost 6 bases and 0 bases, there was a span of 10 bases. The germline V gene has CDR1 SNHLY and CDR2 FYNNEI. This CDR3 reads CASRRGASTDTQYF. The CDR3 DNA follows: TGTGCCAGCAGGCGAGGGGCTAGCACAGATACGCAGTATTTT. Full variable domain (remainder filled in from reference TRBV2 and TRBJ2-3): EPEVTQTPSHQVTQMGQEVILRCVPISNHLYFYWYRQILGQKVEFLVSFYNNEISEKSEIFDDQFSVERPDGSNFTLKIRSTKLEDSAMYFCASRRGASTDTQYFGPGTRLTVL.

This clone is a singleton in its sample. The chain joins TRBV10-1 to TRBJ1-1; no clear D gene. This CDR3 has 14 residues. Trimming pared 0 bases from V and 3 bases from J, leaving 8 bases between. Germline CDR1 WNHNN, CDR2 SYGVQD (reference sequence). The CDR3 loop reads CASSESGLDTEAFF. The CDR3 region has the DNA TGCGCCAGCAGTGAGTCGGGGTTGGACACTGAAGCTTTCTTT.

The chain links TRBV5-1 to TRBJ2-2; 10 nucleotides agree with TRBD1. After removal of 4 bases from V and 0 bases from J, the junction contained 0 bases not matched to a gene. This CDR3 is 15 amino acids long. Germline CDR1 reads SGHRS; CDR2 reads YFSETQ. CDR3 DNA: TGCGCCAGCAGCGGGACAGGGGCGAACACCGGGGAGCTGTTTTTT. Encoded protein: CASSGTGANTGELFF.

This chain uses TRBV7-2 with TRBJ2-7; D gene uncertain. CDR1 and CDR2 (germline): SGHTA, FQGNSA. This CDR3 spans 16 amino acids. Trimming removed 5 bases from V and 0 bases from J, with 17 bases in between. Here the CDR3 DNA reads TGTGCCAGCAGCCCCCCGTTCACCCTTTCCTCCTACGAGCAGTACTTC. The encoded protein is CASSPPFTLSSYEQYF.

The gene calls are TRBV2 and TRBJ2-3; D is ambiguous. This CDR3 has 11 amino acids. V was cut by 7 bases and J by 4 bases, with 6 bases left in between. Germline CDR1 is SNHLY and CDR2 is FYNNEI. CDR3 protein: CASMGADTQYF. CDR3 DNA sequence: TGTGCCAGCATGGGTGCAGATACGCAGTATTTT.

J is TRBJ2-3 and V is TRBV5-1; tentative D call: TRBD2 (5 bases). Trimming left V 2 bases short and J 0 bases short, with 7 bases between. This CDR3 is 14 amino acids long. Germline CDR1 reads SGHRS; CDR2 reads YFSETQ. The CDR3: CASSFLASTDTQYF. CDR3 nucleotide sequence: TGCGCCAGCAGCTTCCTAGCAAGCACAGATACGCAGTATTTT.